The 9 T cell receptor beta chains below all came from one sample that was sequenced in a study of a mutant IDH1 vaccine in newly diagnosed glioma. Time point of the sample: baseline, week 1 (first vaccination visit). Treatment meaning: pre-vaccination baseline after standard-of-care therapy. This table comes from immunoSEQ multiplex PCR, and its TCRdb copy is limited to in-frame clones, with some not included. The data contain 45,000 to 65,000 clones, about four fifths of them singletons. The material sequenced was PBMCs, taken from a glioma patient treated with radiotherapy, temozolomide or both. The receptors come from a young man with glioma.

The chain uses TRBV15 and TRBJ2-7; weak D call: TRBD1 (6 bases). The germline V gene has CDR1 LNHNV and CDR2 YYDKDF (reference sequence). V shed 4 bases and J shed 5 bases, with 15 bases lying between them. The CDR3 sequence is 14 residues long. The CDR3 DNA follows: TGTGCCACCAGCATGAGGGGGTCCCGGGACGAGCAGTACTTC. This sequence encodes CATSMRGSRDEQYF.

This chain links TRBV15 with TRBJ2-1, with D unresolved. The CDR3 is 17 amino acids. V was pared by 0 bases and J by 4 bases, with 16 bases between. The V gene's germline CDR1 is LNHNV and CDR2 YYDKDF (reference sequence). The CDR3 coding sequence is TGTGCCACCAGCAGAGATAGAAGTTTGGCGGATTACAATGAGCAGTTCTTC. This translates into CATSRDRSLADYNEQFF.

This clone has only a few counts. V is TRBV29-1 and J is TRBJ1-1, with D uncertain. The CDR3 has 11 residues. Germline loops: CDR1 SQVTM, CDR2 ANQGSEA. Trimming cost V 3 bases and J 5 bases, with 7 bases left between them. DNA of the CDR3: TGCAGCGTTGACAGTCCTACTGAAGCTTTCTTT. This gives the protein CSVDSPTEAFF.

The chain combines TRBV5-1 with TRBJ2-7; 9 positions match TRBD2. The CDR3 sequence is 15 residues long. Germline CDR1 reads SGHRS; CDR2 reads YFSETQ. Losses at the gene ends were 7 bases for V and 0 bases for J; bases not matched to a gene: 8. The CDR3 sequence: CASHISGGNSYEQYF. As DNA, the CDR3 is TGCGCCAGCCATATAAGCGGGGGGAACTCCTACGAGCAGTACTTC.

This chain uses TRBV11-3 with TRBJ2-7; maybe TRBD1 (8 bases). This CDR3 is built from 15 residues. The germline V gene has CDR1 SGHNT and CDR2 YENEEA. With 5 bases removed from V and 5 bases from J, the gap between germline ends came to 19 bases. In DNA form, the CDR3 reads TGTGCCAGCAGCGGAAGCAGGGGGCGGGAGAACGAGCAGTACTTC. Translated, it gives CASSGSRGRENEQYF.

The rearrangement uses TRBV6-5 and TRBJ2-3; D remains ambiguous. In germline, CDR1 is MNHEY, CDR2 SVGAGI. The germline V and J ends were trimmed by 2 bases and 5 bases, with 8 bases remaining between them. The CDR3 has 13 residues. CDR3 region: CASSYDRGDTQYF. The CDR3 region has the DNA TGTGCCAGCAGTTACGACCGTGGAGATACGCAGTATTTT.

This clone appeared many times. This chain connects TRBV5-6 to TRBJ2-7; D uncertain. This CDR3 is 11 amino acids long. In germline, CDR1 is SGHDT, CDR2 YYEEEE. V lost 0 bases and J lost 4, with 2 bases in between. In DNA form, the CDR3 reads TGTGCCAGCAGCTTGGATTACGAGCAGTACTTC. As protein: CASSLDYEQYF.

The count of this clone is one. The V gene is TRBV5-1, the J gene TRBJ1-1; the D is unclear. Trimming pared 6 bases from V and 10 bases from J, leaving 19 bases between. The CDR3 covers 13 residues. CDR1 is SGHRS, CDR2 YFSETQ, per germline. The CDR3 nucleotides are TGCGCCAGCAACCAGGACGGACCTTACCGAGCTTTCTTT. This codes for CASNQDGPYRAFF.

This chain uses TRBV10-3 with TRBJ1-1; TRBD1 matches at 11 bases. Germline CDR1 and CDR2: ENHRY and SYGVKD. This CDR3 has 14 amino acids. Unmatched junction bases numbered 9, after V lost 10 bases and J lost 5 bases. This CDR3 is CATRTGGEWTEAFF. The CDR3 DNA is TGTGCCACGAGGACAGGGGGCGAATGGACTGAAGCTTTCTTT.